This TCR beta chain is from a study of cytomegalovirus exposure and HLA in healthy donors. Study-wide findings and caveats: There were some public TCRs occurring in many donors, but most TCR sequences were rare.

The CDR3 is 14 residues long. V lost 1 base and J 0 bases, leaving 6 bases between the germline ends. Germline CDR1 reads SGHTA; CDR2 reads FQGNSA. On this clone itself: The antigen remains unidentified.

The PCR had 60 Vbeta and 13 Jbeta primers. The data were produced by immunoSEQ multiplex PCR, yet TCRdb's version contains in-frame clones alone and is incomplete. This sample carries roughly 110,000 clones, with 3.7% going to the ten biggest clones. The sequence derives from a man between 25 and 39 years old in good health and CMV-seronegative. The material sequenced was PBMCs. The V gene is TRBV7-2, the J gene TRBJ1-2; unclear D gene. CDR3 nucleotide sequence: TGTGCCAGCAGCTTAGGGCCTCCTAACTATGGCTACACCTTC. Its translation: CASSLGPPNYGYTF.